The 13 T cell receptor beta chains given below trace back to one sample, sequenced in a study of cytomegalovirus exposure and HLA in healthy donors (dated by TCRdb to about 2017). Libraries were made using the immunoSEQ multiplex PCR assay. The multiplex PCR relied on a mix of 60 forward primers for TCR Vbeta segments and 13 reverse primers for TCR Jbeta segments. What TCRdb holds here is the immuneACCESS table cut down to in-frame rearrangements. Part of the clones is not present; checked against another copy, under half of the missing clones reflect an unresolved V gene, and the others are unexplained. The table for this sample lists around 100,000 clones; roughly 77% of them were counted only once. The ten largest clones add up to 9% to 12% of the sample. Sequenced sample: PBMCs. The receptors come from a woman aged 18-35 years in good health and CMV-seropositive.

This chain joins TRBV28 and TRBJ2-2, with D perhaps TRBD1 (6 bases). This CDR3 comprises 16 residues. Trimming stripped 3 bases from V and 5 bases from J, with 16 bases between. Germline-derived CDR1 and CDR2 are MDHEN and SYDVKM. This CDR3 is CASSFLGTTLTGELFF. The CDR3, as DNA: TGTGCCAGCAGTTTCCTTGGGACAACATTGACCGGGGAGCTGTTTTTT.

The chain carries TRBV9 and TRBJ2-1, with a tentative D call TRBD2 (7 bases). Trimming shortened V by 4 bases and J by 15 bases, and 23 bases separated the two germline ends. The CDR3 runs to 14 residues. CDR1 is SGDLS and CDR2 is YYNGEE in the germline V gene. CDR3 DNA: TGTGCCAGCAGCCCGTCACGGGGGGCCTATGTGTCGTTCTTC. Translation gives CASSPSRGAYVSFF. Full variable domain (missing parts from reference TRBV9 and TRBJ2-1): DSGVTQTPKHLITATGQRVTLRCSPRSGDLSVYWYQQSLDQGLQFLIQYYNGEERAKGNILERFSAQQFPDLHSELNLSSLELGDSALYFCASSPSRGAYVSFFGPGTRLTVL.

This clone was seen just once. The rearrangement joins TRBV9 to TRBJ1-4; unclear D gene. Germline CDR1 and CDR2: SGDLS and YYNGEE. V gave up 0 bases and J gave up 7 bases, with 7 bases separating them. The CDR3 spans 13 residues. This CDR3 reads CASSVAGGEKLFF. In nucleotides, the CDR3 is TGTGCCAGCAGCGTAGCGGGTGGTGAAAAACTGTTTTTT.

The chain employs TRBV6-1 and TRBJ1-6; 9 bases are a match to TRBD1. J was trimmed by 6 bases and V by 5 bases; bases with no gene match: 2. Germline loops: CDR1 MNHNS, CDR2 SASEGT. There are 14 residues in the CDR3. This CDR3 is CASSRQGGNSPLHF. The DNA for the CDR3 is TGTGCCAGCAGTAGACAGGGGGGTAATTCACCCCTCCACTTT.

The V and J genes are TRBV5-4 and TRBJ2-2; TRBD1 aligns across 7 bases. Germline assignment: CDR1 SGHNT and CDR2 YYREEE (reference sequence). The CDR3 loop spans 16 amino acids. V shed 6 bases and J 4 bases; nucleotides not matched to a gene: 12. The CDR3 protein is CASIDSLGTVTGELFF. CDR3 bases: TGTGCCAGCATCGATAGTCTCGGGACAGTCACCGGGGAGCTGTTTTTT.

The CDR3: CASSSQGQGSGANVLTF. The CDR3 bases are TGTGCCAGCAGCTCACAGGGGCAAGGCTCTGGGGCCAACGTCCTGACTTTC. The chain employs TRBV7-2 and TRBJ2-6, with 7 bases aligning to TRBD1. The CDR3 is 17 residues long. In germline, CDR1 is SGHTA, CDR2 FQGNSA. V lost 4 bases to trimming and J lost 0 bases; unmatched junction nucleotides: 6.

The gene calls are TRBV14 and TRBJ2-6; TRBD1 might be the D (5 bases). The CDR3 covers 12 residues. Germline CDR1 and CDR2: SGHDN and FVKESK. The V end was cut by 8 bases, the J end by 4 bases, with 6 bases between. CDR3: CASGAGANVLTF. The DNA of the CDR3 is TGTGCCAGCGGGGCCGGGGCCAACGTCCTGACTTTC.

The chain couples TRBV2 to TRBJ2-5; D gene unclear. V was cut by 1 base and J by 5 bases, with 5 bases left in between. This CDR3 contains 12 residues. Looked up from germline, CDR1 is SNHLY and CDR2 is FYNNEI. In DNA, the CDR3 is TGTGCCAGCAGTGAAGTCGTCGAGACCCAGTACTTC. Translation gives CASSEVVETQYF.

The chain recombines TRBV5-1 with TRBJ1-1, with D hard to call. The CDR3 is 15 amino acids. V was shortened by 0 bases and J by 1 base, with 10 bases between the two germline ends. Germline V gives CDR1 SGHRS, CDR2 YFSETQ. The CDR3 sequence: CASSLVKLSNTEAFF. The DNA for the CDR3 is TGCGCCAGCAGCTTGGTTAAGCTATCGAACACTGAAGCTTTCTTT.

This clone has just a few counts. V is TRBV7-3 and J is TRBJ2-6, with 9 bases fitting TRBD1. This CDR3 is 19 amino acids long. The germline gives CDR1 SGHTA, CDR2 FQGTGA. J was trimmed by 0 bases and V by 5 bases; bases with no gene match: 11. The CDR3 bases are TGTGCCAGCAGCACATCGGGACAGGGTTTCGTCTCTGGGGCCAACGTCCTGACTTTC. Amino acids: CASSTSGQGFVSGANVLTF.

As regards this clone: At one end the junction does not follow the germline gene, possibly because of a read error. The chain links TRBV4-3 to TRBJ2-5; 7 positions match TRBD1. CDR3 length equals 15 residues. From germline, CDR1 is LGHNA and CDR2 YSLEER. The CDR3 bases are TGCGCCAGCAGCGAAGAAGGGACAGCACAAGAGACCCAGTACTTC. This sequence encodes CASSEEGTAQETQYF.

The V gene is TRBV18, the J gene TRBJ2-7, with a tentative D call TRBD1 (5 bases). With 5 bases removed from V and 4 bases from J, the gap between germline ends came to 18 bases. CDR1 KGHSH and CDR2 LQKENI come from the germline V gene. The CDR3 has 15 amino acids. In DNA, the CDR3 is TGTGCCAGCTCAACCCGACAGAGCTCCCAGTACGAGCAGTACTTC. Residues: CASSTRQSSQYEQYF.

V usage is TRBV27 and J usage is TRBJ2-1; 8 nucleotides match TRBD1. The CDR3 sequence is 14 residues long. With V trimmed by 4 bases and J by 4 bases, 3 bases remained unmatched. Germline V CDR1 and CDR2: MNHEY, SMNVEV (reference sequence). CDR3 bases: TGTGCCAGCAGTTGGGGACAGGCTTACAATGAGCAGTTCTTC. Its protein is CASSWGQAYNEQFF.